What follows describes a single T cell receptor beta chain. The data are from a study of blood T cell repertoires in COVID-19. The CDR3 is 15 residues long. Germline V gene lookup returns CDR1 LNHDA and CDR2 SQIVND (reference sequence). V was trimmed by 5 bases and J by 2 bases, leaving 16 bases between them. Per the original data handling: Nucleated cell number was recorded as an estimate derived from reference gene primer amplification. TCRdb's copy holds only in-frame clones and misses some; the assay was immunoSEQ multiplex PCR. D and trimming were read from the DNA, whereas the V and J calls and clone size are those reported in that table. The data hold more than 350,000 clones, with over 75% observed a single time.

The specimen was PBMCs or T cells enriched from blood (not recorded which). The receptor's source is a woman aged 18-30 years who had been exposed to COVID-19. V gene TRBV19 combines with J gene TRBJ2-7, with D possibly matching TRBD2 (5 bases). The CDR3 DNA reads as TGTGCCAGTAGTGCAACAGCTTCCGGGGCCTACGAGCAGTACTTC. Translating gives CASSATASGAYEQYF.